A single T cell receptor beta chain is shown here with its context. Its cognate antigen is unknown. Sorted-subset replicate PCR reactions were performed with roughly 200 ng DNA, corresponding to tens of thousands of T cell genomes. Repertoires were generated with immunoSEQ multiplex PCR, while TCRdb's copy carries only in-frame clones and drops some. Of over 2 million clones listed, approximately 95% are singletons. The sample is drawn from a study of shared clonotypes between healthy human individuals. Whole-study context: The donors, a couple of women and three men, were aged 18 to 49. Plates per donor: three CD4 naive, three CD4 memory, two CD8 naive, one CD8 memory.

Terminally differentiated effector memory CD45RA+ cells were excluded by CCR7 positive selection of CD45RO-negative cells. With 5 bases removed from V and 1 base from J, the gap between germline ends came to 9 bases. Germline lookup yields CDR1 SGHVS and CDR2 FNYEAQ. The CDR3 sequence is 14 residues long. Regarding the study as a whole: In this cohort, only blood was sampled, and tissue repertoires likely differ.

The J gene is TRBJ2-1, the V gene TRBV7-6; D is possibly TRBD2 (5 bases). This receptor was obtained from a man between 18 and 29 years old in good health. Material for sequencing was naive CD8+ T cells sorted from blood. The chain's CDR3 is CASSPSGSYNEQFF. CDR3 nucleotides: TGTGCCAGCAGCCCCTCGGGGTCCTACAATGAGCAGTTCTTC.